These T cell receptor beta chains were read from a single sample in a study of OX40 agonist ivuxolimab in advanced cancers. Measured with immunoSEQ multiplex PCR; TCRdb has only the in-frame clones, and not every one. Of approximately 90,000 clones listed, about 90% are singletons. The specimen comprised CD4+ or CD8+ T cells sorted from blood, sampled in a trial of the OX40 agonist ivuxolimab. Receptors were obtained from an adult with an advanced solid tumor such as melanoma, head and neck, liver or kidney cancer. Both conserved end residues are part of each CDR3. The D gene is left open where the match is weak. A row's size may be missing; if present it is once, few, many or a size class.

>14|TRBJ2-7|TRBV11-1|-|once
TGTGCCAGCAGCCCTGGAGGTCGGTGGTACGAGCAGTACTTC
CASSPGGRWYEQYF
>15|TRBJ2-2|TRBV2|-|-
TGTGCCACATCGAGGGGGGGACTCAACACCGGGGAGCTGTTTTTT
CATSRGGLNTGELFF
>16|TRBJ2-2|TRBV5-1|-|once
TGCGCCAGCAGCTTGGGACAGGGACTGAACACCGGGGAGCTGTTTTTT
CASSLGQGLNTGELFF
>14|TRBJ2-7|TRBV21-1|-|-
TGTGCCAGCAGCAGTAGGACAGGGGGCCTCGAGCAGTACTTC
CASSSRTGGLEQYF
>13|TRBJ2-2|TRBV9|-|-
TGTGCCAGCAGCGTAGCAGTAACCGGGGAGCTGTTTTTT
CASSVAVTGELFF
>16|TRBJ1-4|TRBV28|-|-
TGTGCCAGCAGTTTCTTTGGCAGGACAACTAATGAAAAACTGTTTTTT
CASSFFGRTTNEKLFF
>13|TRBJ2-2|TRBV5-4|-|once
TGTGCCAGCAGCTTGTGGGGGACCGGGGAGCTGTTTTTT
CASSLWGTGELFF
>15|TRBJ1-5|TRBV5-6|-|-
TGTGCCAGCAGCCACGGACGGGGGGTCAATCAGCCCCAGCATTTT
CASSHGRGVNQPQHF
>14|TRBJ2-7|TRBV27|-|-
TGTGCCAGCAGTTGGAGGGGCAGTATCGCCGAGCAGTACTTC
CASSWRGSIAEQYF
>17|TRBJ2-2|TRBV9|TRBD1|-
TGTGCCAGCAGCGGACGCCGGGGACAGGGTCTTACCGGGGAGCTGTTTTTT
CASSGRRGQGLTGELFF
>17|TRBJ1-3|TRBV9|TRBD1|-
TGTGCCAGCAGCCCACGAGGAGGGGGCTTCGCTGGAAACACCATATATTTT
CASSPRGGGFAGNTIYF
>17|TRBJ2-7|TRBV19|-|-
TGTGCCAGTAGCTCCCGCTTTGGGGGGAAAGGTGGCTACGAGCAGTACTTC
CASSSRFGGKGGYEQYF
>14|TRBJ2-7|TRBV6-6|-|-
TGTGCCAGCAGCACGGTGACTAGCTCCTACGAGCAGTACTTC
CASSTVTSSYEQYF
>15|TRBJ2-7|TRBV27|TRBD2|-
TGTGCCAGCAGTTTGAGTAGCGGGATCTCCTACGAGCAGTACTTC
CASSLSSGISYEQYF
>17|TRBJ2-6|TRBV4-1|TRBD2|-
TGCGCCAGCAGCCTACTAGCGGGGCTCTCTGGGGCCAACGTCCTGACTTTC
CASSLLAGLSGANVLTF
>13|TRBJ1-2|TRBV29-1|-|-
TGCAGCGTTGAACAGGACCTTAACTATGGCTACACCTTC
CSVEQDLNYGYTF
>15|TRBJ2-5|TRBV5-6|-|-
TGTGCCAGCAGCTTTAGGCGCCTCCACCAAGAGACCCAGTACTTC
CASSFRRLHQETQYF
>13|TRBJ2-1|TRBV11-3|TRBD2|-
TGTGCCAGCAGCTTTGGCGGGAGCAATGAGCAGTTCTTC
CASSFGGSNEQFF
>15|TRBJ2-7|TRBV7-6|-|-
TGTGCCAGCAGTCTCACTGGCAGGCACCTGTACGAGCAGTACTTC
CASSLTGRHLYEQYF
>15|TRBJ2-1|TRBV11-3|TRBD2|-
TGTGCCAGCAGCTTAGTAGCGGGGGCACTCAATGAGCAGTTCTTC
CASSLVAGALNEQFF
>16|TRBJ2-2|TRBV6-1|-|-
TGTGCCAGCAGTGAATTCCTGGACTCGAACACCGGGGAGCTGTTTTTT
CASSEFLDSNTGELFF
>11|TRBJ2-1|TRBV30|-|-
TGTGCCTTCACTAGCTACAATGAGCAGTTCTTC
CAFTSYNEQFF
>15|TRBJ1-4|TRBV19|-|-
TGTGCCAGTAGTATTCGCAACAGGCTTAATGAAAAACTGTTTTTT
CASSIRNRLNEKLFF
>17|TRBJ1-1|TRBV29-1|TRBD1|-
TGCAGCGTTGAAACCAAACGGCAGGGACAGCTCTACACTGAAGCTTTCTTT
CSVETKRQGQLYTEAFF
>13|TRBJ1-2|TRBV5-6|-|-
TGTGCCAGCAGCGGTACCTCTAACTATGGCTACACCTTC
CASSGTSNYGYTF
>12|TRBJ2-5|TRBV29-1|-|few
TGCAGCGCCGGTAACCCCCAAGAGACCCAGTACTTC
CSAGNPQETQYF
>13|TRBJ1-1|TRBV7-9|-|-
TGTGCCAGCAGCGCATGGGTCGTCACTGAAGCTTTCTTT
CASSAWVVTEAFF
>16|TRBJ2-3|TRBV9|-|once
TGTGCCAGCAGCGTCCACCCCGGGGTTAGCACAGATACGCAGTATTTT
CASSVHPGVSTDTQYF
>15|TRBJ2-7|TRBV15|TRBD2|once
TGTGCCACCAGCAGGGTAGCGGGGAGCTCCTACGAGCAGTACTTC
CATSRVAGSSYEQYF
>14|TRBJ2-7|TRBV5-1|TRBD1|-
TGCGCCAGCAGCAGGACAGGGGGCCGGTACGAGCAGTACTTC
CASSRTGGRYEQYF
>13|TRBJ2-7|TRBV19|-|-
TGTGCCAGTAGTATTCCACAGTCCTACGAGCAGTACTTC
CASSIPQSYEQYF
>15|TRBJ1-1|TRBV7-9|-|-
TGTGCCAGCAGCTTAGCAAAGGGGTTGAACACTGAAGCTTTCTTT
CASSLAKGLNTEAFF
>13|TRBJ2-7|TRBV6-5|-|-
TGTGCCAGCAGTTCAAGAACCCAGTACGAGCAGTACTTC
CASSSRTQYEQYF
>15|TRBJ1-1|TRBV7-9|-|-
TGTGCCAGCAGCTTAACGGGGCTTTATAACACTGAAGCTTTCTTT
CASSLTGLYNTEAFF
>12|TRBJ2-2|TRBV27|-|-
TGTGCCAGCAGTTTATACACCGGGGAGCTGTTTTTT
CASSLYTGELFF
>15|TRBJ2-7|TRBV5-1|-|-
TGCGCCAGCAGCCACGCTCAGGGAATACTTTACGAGCAGTACTTC
CASSHAQGILYEQYF
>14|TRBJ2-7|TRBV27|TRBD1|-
TGTGCCAGCCGCCTCCGGGACAGGCGTTACGAGCAGTACTTC
CASRLRDRRYEQYF
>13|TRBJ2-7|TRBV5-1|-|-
TGCGCCAGCAGCTTAATTGGTAACTACGAGCAGTACTTC
CASSLIGNYEQYF
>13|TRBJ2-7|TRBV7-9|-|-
TGTGCCAGCAGCCTAGCCCCTATCCACGAGCAGTACTTC
CASSLAPIHEQYF
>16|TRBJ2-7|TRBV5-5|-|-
TGTGCCAGCAGCTTGTATCTTGGACGTGCCTCCTCCGAGCAGTACTTC
CASSLYLGRASSEQYF
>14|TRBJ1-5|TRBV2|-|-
TGTGCCAGCAGGATCAACACGGAAAATCAGCCCCAGCATTTT
CASRINTENQPQHF
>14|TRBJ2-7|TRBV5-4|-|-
TGTGCCAGCAGCTTACAGGGAGCCGAGGACGAGCAGTACTTC
CASSLQGAEDEQYF
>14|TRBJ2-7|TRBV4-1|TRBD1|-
TGCGCCAGCAGCTCCTCGACAGGGATCTACGAGCAGTACTTC
CASSSSTGIYEQYF
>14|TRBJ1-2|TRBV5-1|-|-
TGCGCCAGCAGCCTGGGGACGGCGTGGGAAGGCTACACCTTC
CASSLGTAWEGYTF
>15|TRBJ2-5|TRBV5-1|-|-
TGCGCCAGCAGCTTGGAGGGGACATTAAAAGAGACCCAGTACTTC
CASSLEGTLKETQYF
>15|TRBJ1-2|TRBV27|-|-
TGTGCCAGCAGTTCGATGGGGGCGCAGGGCTATGGCTACACCTTC
CASSSMGAQGYGYTF
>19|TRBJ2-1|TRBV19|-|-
TGTGCCAGTAGTATGGGACTTTGGCTGCGGCTACAATGGGGCAATGAGCAGTTCTTC
CASSMGLWLRLQWGNEQFF
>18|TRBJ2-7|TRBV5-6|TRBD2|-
TGTGCCAGCAGCTTGGGGGGACTAGCGGGAGTTTTTGGTTACGAGCAGTACTTC
CASSLGGLAGVFGYEQYF
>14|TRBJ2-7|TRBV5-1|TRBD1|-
TGCGCCAGCAGCTTCAGGACAGGGAATTACGAGCAGTACTTC
CASSFRTGNYEQYF
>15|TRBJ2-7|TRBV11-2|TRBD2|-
TGTGCCAGCAGCCCCGAGGGACTAGCAGGCTACGAGCAGTACTTC
CASSPEGLAGYEQYF
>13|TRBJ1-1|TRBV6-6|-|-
TGTGCCAGCACTCAACCCCTGAACACTGAAGCTTTCTTT
CASTQPLNTEAFF
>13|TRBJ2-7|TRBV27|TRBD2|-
TGTGCCAGCAGAAGACTAGCGGTATACGAGCAGTACTTC
CASRRLAVYEQYF
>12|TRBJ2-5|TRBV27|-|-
TGTGCCAGCAACGGGGAGACGGAGACCCAGTACTTC
CASNGETETQYF
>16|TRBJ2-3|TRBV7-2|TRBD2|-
TGTGCCAGCAGCACCTTAGCGGGAGCCGGCACAGATACGCAGTATTTT
CASSTLAGAGTDTQYF
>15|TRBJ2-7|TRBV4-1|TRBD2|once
TGTGCCAGCAGCCAAGATTCCGCTAGCGGCTACGAGCAGTACTTC
CASSQDSASGYEQYF
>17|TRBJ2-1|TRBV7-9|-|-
TGTGCCAGCAGCCCCAGGGGCGGGACTCCCTCCTACAATGAGCAGTTCTTC
CASSPRGGTPSYNEQFF
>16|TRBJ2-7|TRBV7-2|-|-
TGTGCCAGCAGCTATTTCGGGACTCTGAGCTCCTACGAGCAGTACTTC
CASSYFGTLSSYEQYF
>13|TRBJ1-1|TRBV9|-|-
TGTGCCAGCAGCGGTGTATCAGGGGCTGAAGCTTTCTTT
CASSGVSGAEAFF
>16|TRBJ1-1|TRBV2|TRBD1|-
TGTGCCAGCAGTGAAGCCTCCGGGACAGGAGACACTGAAGCTTTCTTT
CASSEASGTGDTEAFF